Each of the 27 T cell receptor beta chains below was sequenced from the same sample in a study of blood T cell repertoires in COVID-19. This table comes from immunoSEQ multiplex PCR, and its TCRdb copy is limited to in-frame clones, with some not included. Seen here are about 160,000 clones, about 93% observed once, and the top ten hold 3.5% to 5%. Material for sequencing was peripheral blood. The receptors come from a woman aged 50 to 60 with acute or convalescent COVID-19.

This clone was picked up one time. The V gene is TRBV3-1 (or the pseudogene TRBV3-2), the J gene TRBJ1-2, with 9 nucleotides matching TRBD1. Germline CDR1 LGHDT, CDR2 YNNKEL (reference sequence). The CDR3 covers 13 residues. V trimming: 4 bases; J trimming: 11 bases; junction bases outside the gene matches: 8. The CDR3 protein is CASSPRQGGGYTF. CDR3 sequence (DNA): TGTGCCAGCAGCCCTCGACAGGGGGGGGGATACACCTTC.

The rearrangement links TRBV6-2 or TRBV6-3 to TRBJ2-7, with 10 bases aligning to TRBD2. CDR1 MNHEY and CDR2 SVGEGT come from the germline V gene. V shed 5 bases, J shed 3 bases, and the junction held 7 bases outside the gene matches. The CDR3 is 15 amino acids. This CDR3 reads CASSAGTSADYEQYF. The CDR3 nucleotides are TGTGCCAGCAGTGCGGGGACTAGCGCTGACTACGAGCAGTACTTC.

The chain has TRBV7-3 and TRBJ2-7, with 7 nucleotides matching TRBD2. The CDR3 extends over 17 amino acids. Trimming took 0 bases from V and 0 from J; bases not matched to a gene: 8. Germline V gene sequence: CDR1 SGHTA, CDR2 FQGTGA. This chain's CDR3 is CASSLTSGLYHSYEQYF. The CDR3 DNA reads as TGTGCCAGCAGCTTAACTAGCGGGTTGTACCACTCCTACGAGCAGTACTTC.

This chain joins TRBV6-2 or TRBV6-3 and TRBJ1-2, with D hard to call. Trimming left V 5 bases short and J 9 bases short, with 13 bases between. The germline V gene encodes CDR1 MNHEY and CDR2 SVGEGT. The CDR3 length is 12 residues. The CDR3: CASSPSALSYTF. The CDR3 region has the DNA TGTGCCAGCAGTCCGAGCGCCTTAAGCTACACCTTC.

The V and J genes are TRBV19 and TRBJ1-6; 7 bases line up with TRBD1. Germline CDR1 LNHDA, CDR2 SQIVND (reference sequence). CDR3 length: 18 residues. V gave up 5 bases and J gave up 2 bases; unmatched junction bases: 12. The CDR3 loop is CASSPQAGGKTYNSPLHF. CDR3 coding DNA: TGTGCCAGTAGTCCCCAAGCAGGGGGTAAAACCTATAATTCACCCCTCCACTTT.

The chain carries TRBV18 and TRBJ2-1; 8 bases agree with TRBD1. Germline V gene lookup returns CDR1 KGHSH and CDR2 LQKENI. There are 15 residues in the CDR3. The trim removed 6 bases at V and 4 bases at J, leaving 8 bases unmatched. The CDR3 sequence: CASSKDREIYNEQFF. The CDR3 DNA sequence: TGTGCCAGCTCCAAGGACAGGGAAATTTACAATGAGCAGTTCTTC.

This clone was detected only once. This chain connects TRBV28 to TRBJ1-2; 7 bases match TRBD1. Germline V gene lookup returns CDR1 MDHEN and CDR2 SYDVKM. CDR3 size: 17 residues. Unmatched junction bases numbered 14, after V lost 1 base and J lost 6 bases. CDR3 sequence: CASSLLFEDRDYNGYTF. The DNA of the CDR3 is TGTGCCAGCAGTTTATTATTTGAAGACAGGGATTATAATGGCTACACCTTC.

The chain employs TRBV7-2 and TRBJ2-1, with a possible D match to TRBD1 (5 bases). This CDR3 spans 15 amino acids. Trimming stripped 5 bases from V and 7 bases from J, with 18 bases between. In germline, CDR1 is SGHTA, CDR2 FQGNSA. The CDR3, as DNA: TGTGCCAGCAGCCGGACCGACAGTAGTGGAAATGAGCAGTTCTTC. Amino acids: CASSRTDSSGNEQFF.

The rearrangement uses TRBV15 and TRBJ1-1, with TRBD1 as a possible D gene (6 bases). Trimming pared 0 bases from V and 3 bases from J, leaving 11 bases between. The CDR3 extends over 15 amino acids. Germline V gene sequence: CDR1 LNHNV, CDR2 YYDKDF (reference sequence). The CDR3 is CATSREGGADTEAFF. The CDR3 coding sequence is TGTGCCACCAGCAGAGAGGGGGGGGCGGACACTGAAGCTTTCTTT.

The V gene is TRBV24-1, the J gene TRBJ2-1; possible D gene TRBD1, 6 bases. Germline CDR1 KGHDR, CDR2 SFDVKD. V was cut by 3 bases and J by 0 bases, with 14 bases left in between. The CDR3 runs to 17 residues. Written as DNA, the CDR3 is TGTGCCACCAGTGATCCAGGTCAGGGGAGCTCCTACAATGAGCAGTTCTTC. Amino acids: CATSDPGQGSSYNEQFF.

The table lists this clone with a count of one. V usage is TRBV5-8 and J usage is TRBJ2-4, with D possibly matching TRBD1 (5 bases). V lost 7 bases and J 2 bases, leaving 16 bases between the germline ends. CDR3 size: 15 residues. Looked up from germline, CDR1 is SGHTS and CDR2 is YDEGEE. Here the CDR3 DNA reads TGTGCCAGCCGGTCCCCAGGGCCCACCAAAAACATTCAGTACTTC. This gives the protein CASRSPGPTKNIQYF.

As to this clone: One junction end disagrees with the germline gene, perhaps due to a read error. The chain recombines TRBV20-1 with TRBJ2-7; D call uncertain. CDR3 length: 14 amino acids. The germline gives CDR1 DFQATT, CDR2 SNEGSKA (reference sequence). The CDR3 spells CSASFMYGYYEQYF. CDR3 DNA: TGCAGCGCTAGTTTCATGTACGGGTACTACGAGCAGTACTTC.

The CDR3 is CASSLVSTASYGYTF. For the CDR3, the DNA is TGTGCCAGCAGCTTAGTATCGACAGCCTCCTATGGCTACACCTTC. The V gene is TRBV7-2, the J gene TRBJ1-2, with a weak D call TRBD1 (5 bases). V gave up 1 base and J gave up 4 bases, with 13 bases separating them. Per germline, CDR1 SGHTA and CDR2 FQGNSA. The CDR3 contains 15 residues.

The V call is TRBV2, the J call TRBJ1-1, with TRBD1 as a possible D gene (5 bases). Germline lookup yields CDR1 SNHLY and CDR2 FYNNEI. The germline V and J ends were trimmed by 6 bases and 2 bases, with 19 bases remaining between them. This CDR3 is built from 16 residues. This CDR3 reads CASRLGGVRINTEAFF. In DNA, the CDR3 is TGTGCCAGCAGACTAGGAGGGGTTCGAATAAACACTGAAGCTTTCTTT.

This clone occurred a few times. The chain joins TRBV5-4 to TRBJ2-2; the match to TRBD2 covers 9 bases. The CDR3 covers 14 residues. CDR1 is SGHNT, CDR2 YYREEE, per germline (reference sequence). V trimming: 3 bases; J trimming: 7 bases; junction bases outside the gene matches: 4. The chain's CDR3 is CASSSGLANGELFF. The CDR3 DNA reads as TGTGCCAGCAGCTCGGGACTAGCAAACGGGGAGCTGTTTTTT.

The rearrangement uses TRBV5-1 and TRBJ1-2; 7 positions agree with TRBD1. CDR3 length: 15 residues. The V gene's germline CDR1 is SGHRS and CDR2 YFSETQ. V trimming: 0 bases; J trimming: 4 bases; junction bases outside the gene matches: 6. The CDR3: CASSLEDRDPYGYTF. Here the CDR3 DNA reads TGCGCCAGCAGCTTGGAAGACAGGGATCCCTATGGCTACACCTTC.

The chain links TRBV10-3 to TRBJ1-1, with 9 bases fitting TRBD1. This CDR3 comprises 15 residues. Germline V gene data show CDR1 as ENHRY and CDR2 as SYGVKD. V trimming: 11 bases; J trimming: 1 base; junction bases outside the gene matches: 11. CDR3 amino acids: CAVRAGTGWNTEAFF. In DNA, the CDR3 is TGTGCCGTTCGGGCGGGGACAGGGTGGAACACTGAAGCTTTCTTT.

The rearrangement links TRBV28 to TRBJ2-3; 8 bases align to TRBD2. Germline V lookup: CDR1 MDHEN, CDR2 SYDVKM. The V gene end was trimmed by 2 bases and the J gene end by 5 bases; junction bases not matched to a gene: 12. The CDR3 has 17 residues. CDR3 sequence reads: CASSLIGASGREDTQYF. In DNA, the CDR3 is TGTGCCAGCAGTTTAATAGGGGCAAGCGGGAGAGAAGATACGCAGTATTTT.

This rearrangement joins TRBV6-2 or TRBV6-3 to TRBJ2-7; 13 bases are shared with TRBD2. Germline trimming cut 6 bases from V and 3 bases from J; bases unmatched to any gene: 5. The germline gives CDR1 MNHEY, CDR2 SVGEGT. The CDR3 contains 15 residues. The CDR3 nucleotides are TGTGCCAGCAGCCCGGGACTAGCGGGACGCTACGAGCAGTACTTC. The encoded protein is CASSPGLAGRYEQYF.

This clone was seen just once. The chain combines TRBV7-9 with TRBJ1-3; 7 nucleotides agree with TRBD1. CDR3 length: 19 residues. CDR1 and CDR2 from the germline V gene are SEHNR and FQNEAQ (reference sequence). The trim removed 2 bases at V and 2 bases at J, leaving 15 bases unmatched. CDR3 loop: CASSLYLTGEGQAGNTIYF. CDR3 in DNA: TGTGCCAGCAGCTTATACCTTACAGGGGAAGGACAGGCTGGAAACACCATATATTTT. Supplemented by reference TRBV7-9 and TRBJ1-3, the full variable domain reads DTGVSQNPRHKITKRGQNVTFRCDPISEHNRLYWYRQTLGQGPEFLTYFQNEAQLEKSRLLSDRFSAERPKGSFSTLEIQRTEQGDSAMYLCASSLYLTGEGQAGNTIYFGEGSWLTVV.

The rearrangement uses TRBV27 and TRBJ2-1, with 14 bases that match TRBD2. The CDR3 totals 16 residues. Germline V gene lookup returns CDR1 MNHEY and CDR2 SMNVEV (reference sequence). The J segment lost 6 bases and the V segment lost 1 base, leaving 2 bases of the junction unmatched. DNA for the CDR3: TGTGCCAGCAGTTTATTCGGGACTAGCGGGAGCAATGAGCAGTTCTTC. The encoded protein is CASSLFGTSGSNEQFF.

The DNA for the CDR3 is TGTGCCAGCAGCTCAACGACAGCCTACAATGAGCAGTTCTTC. Encoded protein: CASSSTTAYNEQFF. V usage is TRBV7-2 and J usage is TRBJ2-1; the D gene is possibly TRBD1 (5 bases). Between the trimmed V and J ends, which lost 4 bases and 2 bases, there was a span of 9 bases. This CDR3 spans 14 amino acids. CDR1 is SGHTA, CDR2 FQGNSA, per germline.

This clone was recorded a few times. V gene TRBV5-1 combines with J gene TRBJ1-6; unclear D gene. The CDR3 consists of 15 residues. Germline V gene lookup returns CDR1 SGHRS and CDR2 YFSETQ. V gave up 4 bases and J gave up 1 base, with 9 bases separating them. CDR3 sequence reads: CASSLEASYNSPLHF. CDR3 coding DNA: TGCGCCAGCAGCCTAGAGGCGTCCTATAATTCACCCCTCCACTTT. Full variable domain (rest looked up from reference TRBV5-1 and TRBJ1-6): KAGVTQTPRYLIKTRGQQVTLSCSPISGHRSVSWYQQTPGQGLQFLFEYFSETQRNKGNFPGRFSGRQFSNSRSEMNVSTLELGDSALYLCASSLEASYNSPLHFGNGTRLTVT.

The gene calls are TRBV3-1 (or the pseudogene TRBV3-2) and TRBJ1-1; tentatively, D is TRBD1 (5 bases). The CDR3 sequence is 15 residues long. The germline V and J ends were trimmed by 3 bases and 2 bases, with 13 bases remaining between them. Germline V gives CDR1 LGHDT, CDR2 YNNKEL (reference sequence). The CDR3 region is CASSQSGGTNTEAFF. The CDR3 DNA sequence: TGTGCCAGCAGCCAGTCCGGGGGGACCAACACTGAAGCTTTCTTT.

In its sample, this clone was seen once. The rearrangement joins TRBV10-3 to TRBJ1-1, with a tentative D call TRBD1 (5 bases). Germline CDR1 and CDR2: ENHRY and SYGVKD. Trimming pared 7 bases from V and 8 bases from J, leaving 14 bases between. The CDR3 consists of 12 residues. DNA of the CDR3: TGTGCCATCAATCGGCAGGGCGGCGAAGCTTTCTTT. Encoded protein: CAINRQGGEAFF.

V gene TRBV19 combines with J gene TRBJ2-7; 8 nucleotides agree with TRBD1. This CDR3 spans 15 amino acids. Germline-derived CDR1 and CDR2 are LNHDA and SQIVND (reference sequence). Unmatched junction bases numbered 9, after V lost 4 bases and J lost 4 bases. The CDR3 reads CASSTGQGKLYEQYF. In DNA form, the CDR3 reads TGTGCCAGTAGTACCGGACAGGGCAAACTTTACGAGCAGTACTTC.

On this clone: Other DNA sequences in this sample translate to the same CDR3. The J gene is TRBJ1-1, the V gene TRBV6-1; D unresolved. Germline values: CDR1 MNHNS, CDR2 SASEGT. V was shortened by 2 bases and J by 6 bases, with 10 bases between the two germline ends. The CDR3 is 13 amino acids. The CDR3 protein is CASSESPWPEAFF. The CDR3 DNA follows: TGTGCCAGCAGTGAATCTCCGTGGCCTGAAGCTTTCTTT.